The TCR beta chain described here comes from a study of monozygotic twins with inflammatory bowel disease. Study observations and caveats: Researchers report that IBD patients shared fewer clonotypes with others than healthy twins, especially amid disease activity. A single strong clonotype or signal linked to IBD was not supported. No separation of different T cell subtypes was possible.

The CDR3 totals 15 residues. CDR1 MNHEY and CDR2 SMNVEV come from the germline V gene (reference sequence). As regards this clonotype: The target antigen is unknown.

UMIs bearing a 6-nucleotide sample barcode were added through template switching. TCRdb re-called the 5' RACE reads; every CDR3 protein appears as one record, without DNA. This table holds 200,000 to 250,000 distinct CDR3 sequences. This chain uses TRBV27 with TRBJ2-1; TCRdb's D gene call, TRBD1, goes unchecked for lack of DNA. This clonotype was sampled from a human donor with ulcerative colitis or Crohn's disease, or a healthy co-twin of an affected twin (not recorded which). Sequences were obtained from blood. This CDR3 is CASSLWTGVLSEQFF.